Below, 15 T cell receptor beta chains from the same sample are listed, as sequenced in a study of blood T cell repertoires in COVID-19. Sequencing used immunoSEQ multiplex PCR; TCRdb keeps in-frame clones, though not all of them. This table has 210,000 or so clones, around 80% appearing once. Sample: peripheral blood. Receptors were obtained from a woman aged 80 or over with acute or convalescent COVID-19.

The V and J genes are TRBV19 and TRBJ2-2; possible D gene TRBD2, 6 bases. The CDR3 sequence is 15 residues long. Germline CDR1 and CDR2: LNHDA and SQIVND (reference sequence). Deletions cut 9 bases from V and 7 bases from J, with 21 bases between. In DNA form, the CDR3 reads TGTGCCAGCCAAACTCCGGACATCGGGGGCGGGGAGCTGTTTTTT. Its translation is CASQTPDIGGGELFF.

The V and J genes are TRBV30 and TRBJ1-5; tentatively, D is TRBD1 (5 bases). V lost 6 bases and J lost 7, with 16 bases in between. There are 13 residues in the CDR3. Germline V gene data show CDR1 as GTSNPN and CDR2 as SVGIG (reference sequence). As DNA, the CDR3 is TGTGCCTGCTCAAAGGGGCAGGGACAGCCCCAGCATTTT. This translates into CACSKGQGQPQHF.

The count of this clone is one. The chain has TRBV18 and TRBJ2-7, with TRBD2 identical over 8 bases. This CDR3 spans 16 amino acids. V was clipped by 3 bases and J by 2 bases; unmatched bases: 9. Germline CDR1 reads KGHSH; CDR2 reads LQKENI. DNA of the CDR3: TGTGCCAGCTCACCCGGGGGGGGCAGGGGCGCCTACGAGCAGTACTTC. It yields the protein CASSPGGGRGAYEQYF.

The rearrangement uses TRBV27 and TRBJ2-4; D is possibly TRBD2 (5 bases). V dropped 6 bases and J dropped 7 bases, with 19 bases sitting between them. The CDR3 runs 15 residues. CDR1 MNHEY and CDR2 SMNVEV come from the germline V gene (reference sequence). CDR3 in DNA: TGTGCCAGCAGGCGCCGTGGTCTAGCTGGTAACATTCAGTACTTC. Its protein product is CASRRRGLAGNIQYF.

This clone was recorded only once. V and J are TRBV28 and TRBJ2-2; D perhaps matches TRBD2 (8 bases). Per the germline V gene, CDR1 is MDHEN and CDR2 is SYDVKM. The CDR3 covers 15 residues. V lost 7 bases to trimming and J lost 2 bases, with 14 bases between them. CDR3 nucleotides: TGTGCCAGCATCAGGGGGACTAGAAACACCGGGGAGCTGTTTTTT. Its protein is CASIRGTRNTGELFF.

The chain recombines TRBV6-1 with TRBJ1-6, with D unclear. The V gene's germline CDR1 is MNHNS and CDR2 SASEGT. The CDR3 spans 15 residues. Trimming pared 1 base from V and 14 bases from J, leaving 18 bases between. As DNA, the CDR3 is TGTGCCAGCAGTGAAGGCAGCCCAGGTTTACTGTCCCTCCACTTT. Protein sequence: CASSEGSPGLLSLHF.

This clone has a handful of counts. The chain uses TRBV19 and TRBJ1-2; D uncertain. The CDR3 is 12 amino acids. V lost 11 bases and J 4 bases, leaving 14 bases between the germline ends. Germline V lookup: CDR1 LNHDA, CDR2 SQIVND (reference sequence). CDR3 sequence: CAARQSVYGYTF. In nucleotides, the CDR3 is TGTGCCGCCAGACAATCCGTCTATGGCTACACCTTC.

This clone is a singleton in its sample. The V and J genes are TRBV12-3 or TRBV12-4 and TRBJ2-3, with 8 bases fitting TRBD2. With 6 bases clipped from V and 4 bases from J, the junction kept 3 bases outside the gene matches. The CDR3 is 13 amino acids. In nucleotides, the CDR3 is TGTGCCAGCAGGTCGGGGGGGCCAGATACGCAGTATTTT. It codes for CASRSGGPDTQYF.

This chain links TRBV19 with TRBJ1-1; 7 bases fit TRBD1. The CDR3 covers 14 residues. Germline V CDR1 and CDR2: LNHDA, SQIVND (reference sequence). With V trimmed by 5 bases and J by 1 base, 4 bases remained unmatched. The DNA of the CDR3 is TGTGCCAGTAGTGTGACAGGGTCGAACACTGAAGCTTTCTTT. It codes for CASSVTGSNTEAFF.

This clone was seen a few times. This rearrangement joins TRBV27 to TRBJ1-5; D remains unclear. V lost 3 bases and J 0 bases, leaving 9 bases between the germline ends. This CDR3 has 15 amino acids. CDR1 and CDR2 from the germline V gene are MNHEY and SMNVEV (reference sequence). CDR3: CASSLEGHSNQPQHF. The CDR3 coding sequence is TGTGCCAGCAGTTTGGAGGGCCATAGCAATCAGCCCCAGCATTTT.

The chain joins TRBV5-4 to TRBJ1-5; 8 nucleotides match TRBD1. Germline trimming cut 2 bases from V and 5 bases from J; bases unmatched to any gene: 6. Germline V lookup: CDR1 SGHNT, CDR2 YYREEE (reference sequence). The CDR3 is 15 amino acids. CDR3 region: CASSFLGQGDQPQHF. The DNA of the CDR3 is TGTGCCAGCAGCTTCCTCGGACAGGGTGATCAGCCCCAGCATTTT.

The rearrangement joins TRBV28 to TRBJ2-2; possibly TRBD2 for D (5 bases). The CDR3 length is 17 residues. Germline CDR1 is MDHEN and CDR2 is SYDVKM. V was trimmed by 4 bases and J by 2 bases, leaving 17 bases between them. The CDR3 DNA is TGTGCCAGCAGTTCGTGGAGCGGAGAACTTAACACCGGGGAGCTGTTTTTT. This encodes CASSSWSGELNTGELFF.

The chain has TRBV18 and TRBJ1-2; D remains unclear. The V gene lost 3 bases and the J gene lost 4 bases, with 15 bases spanning the gap. The germline V gene encodes CDR1 KGHSH and CDR2 LQKENI. This CDR3 is 15 amino acids long. The CDR3 nucleotides are TGTGCCAGCTCACCTGGGCCCGAGGGCATCTATGGCTACACCTTC. It translates to CASSPGPEGIYGYTF.

The chain links TRBV5-4 to TRBJ2-3; 8 nucleotides match TRBD1. The length of the CDR3 is 17 residues. CDR1 SGHNT and CDR2 YYREEE come from the germline V gene (reference sequence). Germline trimming cut 0 bases from V and 3 bases from J; bases unmatched to any gene: 9. The CDR3 DNA is TGTGCCAGCAGCTTGGACGGCAGGGGGCGCGGTACAGATACGCAGTATTTT. Amino acids: CASSLDGRGRGTDTQYF.

The chain is built from TRBV9 and TRBJ2-5, with 9 bases lining up with TRBD2. Germline CDR1 SGDLS, CDR2 YYNGEE. V lost 1 base and J lost 4; bases outside the gene matches: 5. The CDR3 length is 15 residues. CDR3: CASSVTSGGLETQYF. The CDR3 region has the DNA TGTGCCAGCAGCGTAACGAGCGGGGGGTTAGAGACCCAGTACTTC.